The 2 T cell receptor beta chains below all came from one sample that was sequenced in a study of T cell repertoires in cytomegalovirus infection. TCRdb recomputed calls from the reads with MiXCR, one row per CDR3 protein. Of just under 550,000 distinct CDR3 sequences in the sample, about 30% were seen once. The sequenced material came from PBMCs. These receptors all stem from a human donor in good health (CMV status not recorded). Some clones in this sample may be carry-over from other donors' samples.

In its sample, this clonotype was seen a few times. In DNA form, the CDR3 reads TGTGCCAGTAGTCTCGACACTATAGGCAGGGTATCCTACAATGAGCAGTTCTTC. It is translated as CASSLDTIGRVSYNEQFF. The chain combines TRBV19 with TRBJ2-1; the D gene is possibly TRBD1 (5 bases). Trimming took off 5 bases at V and 1 base at J, with 21 bases between the two ends. The germline CDR1 and CDR2 sequences are LNHDA and SQIVND (reference sequence). This CDR3 spans 18 amino acids. The whole variable domain, filled in from reference TRBV19 and TRBJ2-1, reads DGGITQSPKYLFRKEGQNVTLSCEQNLNHDAMYWYRQDPGQGLRLIYYSQIVNDFQKGDIAEGYSVSREKKESFPLTVTSAQKNPTAFYLCASSLDTIGRVSYNEQFFGPGTRLTVL.

The chain joins TRBV20-1 to TRBJ1-4, with D hard to call. Trimming cost V 4 bases and J 3 bases, with 3 bases left between them. The CDR3 sequence is 11 residues long. Looked up from germline, CDR1 is DFQATT and CDR2 is SNEGSKA (reference sequence). CDR3 bases: TGCAGTGCTATCTCTAATGAAAAACTGTTTTTT. Protein product: CSAISNEKLFF.